This T cell receptor (beta chain) was captured in a study of blood T cells in healthy people across ages. The CDR3 spans 14 residues. V was shortened by 7 bases and J by 0 bases, with 12 bases between the two germline ends. A J-beta primer mix and a sample-barcoded 5' primer were used in a second PCR of about 6 to 12 cycles. TCRdb recomputed calls from the 5' RACE reads with MiXCR, one row per CDR3 protein. The sample holds 700,000 to 900,000 distinct CDR3 sequences, roughly 25% seen once. These data are also associated with another study on T cells of mothers and their children. From that report: The whole RNA yield was converted to cDNA, around 1.5 ug per 15 ul.

Sequencing used blood. The chain employs TRBV12-3 or TRBV12-4 and TRBJ2-5; D remains ambiguous. The TCR originated in a boy between 10 and 17 years old in good health. The CDR3 loop is CASNELNHQETQYF. CDR3 coding DNA: TGTGCCAGCAATGAATTAAACCACCAAGAGACCCAGTACTTC.